Each of the 19 T cell receptor beta chains below was sequenced from the same sample in a study of beta chain features in type 1 diabetes. As every portion of the isolated RNA was reverse transcribed, the sequencing read expressed TCRB transcripts. Sequenced by immunoSEQ multiplex PCR; TCRdb stores in-frame clones only, minus some. The table includes 680,000 or so clones, about an eighth detected once. Study conclusions and caveats: Type 1 diabetes patients had TCRB CDR3s that were shorter (moderately but significantly so) in all four CD4+ subsets.

These receptors have no identified antigens. The source material was naive CD4+ T cells from blood. All receptors derive from a man in his late teens or twenties with type 1 diabetes.

The chain recombines TRBV30 with TRBJ1-6, with a weak D call TRBD1 (6 bases). V lost 4 bases and J lost 10, with 14 bases in between. Germline values: CDR1 GTSNPN, CDR2 SVGIG (reference sequence). This CDR3 has 13 residues. The CDR3 nucleotides are TGTGCCTGGACCCGGACAGCTTCCTCACCCCTCCACTTT. It is translated as CAWTRTASSPLHF.

The chain couples TRBV27 to TRBJ2-7; TRBD1 matches 9 bases. After removal of 5 bases from V and 0 bases from J, the junction contained 8 bases not matched to a gene. Germline CDR1 reads MNHEY; CDR2 reads SMNVEV (reference sequence). The CDR3 extends over 16 amino acids. Here the CDR3 reads CASSPLGQGISYEQYF. DNA for the CDR3: TGTGCCAGCAGTCCCTTGGGACAGGGCATCTCCTACGAGCAGTACTTC.

The rearrangement joins TRBV30 to TRBJ1-2, with TRBD1 matching over 11 bases. The junction had 3 bases not matched to a gene; V was cut back by 5 bases and J by 4 bases. Germline CDR1 reads GTSNPN; CDR2 reads SVGIG (reference sequence). The CDR3 has 13 amino acids. The CDR3 DNA reads as TGTGCCTGGGGGACAGGGGGGAGCTATGGCTACACCTTC. Protein product: CAWGTGGSYGYTF.

The V gene is TRBV30, the J gene TRBJ1-3; possible D gene TRBD1, 5 bases. This CDR3 spans 14 amino acids. Trimming cost V 0 bases and J 4 bases, with 10 bases left between them. The germline V gene has CDR1 GTSNPN and CDR2 SVGIG (reference sequence). The CDR3 is CAWSVAGNGNTIYF. The CDR3 DNA reads as TGTGCCTGGAGTGTAGCAGGGAACGGAAACACCATATATTTT.

This clone was found a few times. This rearrangement joins TRBV2 to TRBJ1-1; no definite D call. CDR3 length equals 14 residues. Trimming removed 6 bases from V and 1 base from J, with 12 bases in between. Germline V gene data show CDR1 as SNHLY and CDR2 as FYNNEI. CDR3 protein: CASREDRSNTEAFF. The CDR3 nucleotides read TGTGCCAGCAGGGAGGACCGTTCGAACACTGAAGCTTTCTTT.

J is TRBJ1-1 and V is TRBV2; D is ambiguous. The V end lost 2 bases, the J end lost 3 bases, and 13 bases lay between the germline ends. The length of the CDR3 is 15 residues. Germline CDR1 and CDR2: SNHLY and FYNNEI. The CDR3 sequence is CASSEQGWTDTEAFF. In nucleotides, the CDR3 is TGTGCCAGCAGTGAACAAGGGTGGACGGACACTGAAGCTTTCTTT.

The rearrangement links TRBV11-2 to TRBJ2-3; weak D call: TRBD2 (7 bases). Germline CDR1 and CDR2: SGHAT and FQNNGV. This CDR3 spans 16 amino acids. V dropped 5 bases and J dropped 0 bases, with 15 bases sitting between them. Here the CDR3 DNA reads TGTGCCAGCAGCCCCTGGGGGGGCCCTAGCACAGATACGCAGTATTTT. It specifies CASSPWGGPSTDTQYF.

The J gene is TRBJ1-1, the V gene TRBV30; possible D gene TRBD1, 6 bases. Germline CDR1 and CDR2: GTSNPN and SVGIG (reference sequence). Trimming removed 2 bases at V and 2 bases at J, with 9 bases between. The length of the CDR3 is 13 residues. The CDR3 DNA reads as TGTGCCTGGAGTCCGGACAGAAACACTGAAGCTTTCTTT. It encodes CAWSPDRNTEAFF.

Points on this clone: Other DNA sequences in the same sample also yield this CDR3. The CDR3 loop reads CASSRQGLSYNEQFF. CDR3 DNA: TGTGCCAGCAGCAGACAGGGACTCTCCTACAATGAGCAGTTCTTC. The genes are TRBV6-5 and TRBJ2-1; TRBD1 is a possible D gene (7 bases). The CDR3 is 15 amino acids. Germline values: CDR1 MNHEY, CDR2 SVGAGI. V lost 6 bases and J lost 0, with 12 bases in between.

The chain joins TRBV9 to TRBJ1-1, with unresolved D. Germline CDR1 SGDLS, CDR2 YYNGEE. This CDR3 is 13 amino acids long. Trimming removed 4 bases at V and 3 bases at J, with 10 bases between. CDR3 nucleotides: TGTGCCAGCAGCCACGTCGGCTACACTGAAGCTTTCTTT. Protein product: CASSHVGYTEAFF.

The chain carries TRBV11-2 and TRBJ2-7, with no clear D. The CDR3 sequence is 14 residues long. V was cut by 6 bases and J by 4 bases, with 16 bases left in between. CDR1 is SGHAT, CDR2 FQNNGV, per germline. The CDR3 here is CASRTRAQSYEQYF. As DNA, the CDR3 is TGTGCCAGCAGGACCCGGGCCCAGTCATACGAGCAGTACTTC.

This chain links TRBV5-1 with TRBJ2-5; 12 nucleotides match TRBD2. The CDR3 has 14 amino acids. Germline assignment: CDR1 SGHRS and CDR2 YFSETQ. The V gene end was trimmed by 7 bases and the J gene end by 1 base; junction bases not matched to a gene: 2. CDR3 region: CASGTSGLQETQYF. Written as DNA, the CDR3 is TGCGCCAGCGGGACTAGCGGGCTCCAAGAGACCCAGTACTTC.

A few counts support this clone. As DNA, the CDR3 is TGTGCCAGTAGTACCCCGGGGGGGTCCTCAGGAACCCAGTACTTC. Amino acid sequence: CASSTPGGSSGTQYF. V is TRBV19 and J is TRBJ2-5; 8 bases are a match to TRBD2. The J segment lost 8 bases and the V segment lost 4 bases, leaving 12 bases of the junction unmatched. CDR1 and CDR2 (germline): LNHDA, SQIVND (reference sequence). The CDR3 has 15 residues.

This clone appeared a few times. The CDR3 DNA follows: TGTGCCAGCAGATTCGGGACAGGGGTCAATGAGCAGTTCTTC. This codes for CASRFGTGVNEQFF. This rearrangement joins TRBV6-1 to TRBJ2-1, with 10 bases aligning to TRBD1. This CDR3 region has 14 residues. V lost 6 bases and J lost 6; bases outside the gene matches: 5. Germline V gene lookup returns CDR1 MNHNS and CDR2 SASEGT.

This clone showed up just a few times. The rearrangement uses TRBV12-2 and TRBJ1-2; TRBD1 reflects the table's D call only, with no check against the DNA. TRBV12-2 is given as a pseudogene. There are 13 residues in the CDR3. The CDR3 loop reads CASRWDRHYGYTF. The DNA for the CDR3 is TGTGCAAGTCGCTGGGACAGGCACTATGGCTACACCTTC.

This clone has only a few counts. The chain employs TRBV15 and TRBJ1-2; TRBD1 agrees at 8 bases. The trim removed 1 base at V and 4 bases at J, leaving 5 bases unmatched. Germline V gene lookup returns CDR1 LNHNV and CDR2 YYDKDF (reference sequence). The CDR3 extends over 15 amino acids. In nucleotides, the CDR3 is TGTGCCACCAGCAGAGCGGACAGGGACCTCTATGGCTACACCTTC. Amino acids: CATSRADRDLYGYTF.

The chain has TRBV7-2 and TRBJ1-2, with 8 bases aligning to TRBD1. The germline V gene has CDR1 SGHTA and CDR2 FQGNSA. After removal of 2 bases from V and 2 bases from J, the junction contained 1 base not matched to a gene. CDR3 length equals 14 residues. The CDR3 region is CASSLQGANYGYTF. The CDR3 bases are TGTGCCAGCAGCTTACAGGGGGCCAACTATGGCTACACCTTC.

The gene calls are TRBV7-6 and TRBJ1-1; D gene ambiguous. V was cut by 1 base and J by 5 bases, with 11 bases left in between. Germline-derived CDR1 and CDR2 are SGHVS and FNYEAQ. This CDR3 region has 14 residues. The CDR3 is CASSLEVSGTEAFF. As DNA, the CDR3 is TGTGCCAGCAGCTTAGAAGTTTCGGGGACTGAAGCTTTCTTT.

V usage is TRBV5-1 and J usage is TRBJ1-1; unclear D gene. Between the trimmed V and J ends, which lost 4 bases and 5 bases, there was a span of 15 bases. In germline, CDR1 is SGHRS, CDR2 YFSETQ. The CDR3 is 14 residues long. CDR3 nucleotide sequence: TGCGCCAGCAGCCAGACGAGAACGAGAACTGAAGCTTTCTTT. Its protein is CASSQTRTRTEAFF.